This passage covers 9 T cell receptor beta chains from one sample sequenced in a study of cytomegalovirus exposure and HLA in healthy donors. Amplification used 60 Vbeta primers and 13 Jbeta primers. TCRdb's copy holds only in-frame clones and misses some; the assay was immunoSEQ multiplex PCR. The sample yields 85,000 to 90,000 clones, around four fifths seen once. Sample: PBMCs. The receptors originated from a man aged 30 to 45 in good health and CMV-seropositive.

This clone appeared many times. The chain employs TRBV5-4 and TRBJ2-2; no reliable D call. The germline V and J ends were trimmed by 4 bases and 4 bases, with 14 bases remaining between them. CDR3 length: 15 amino acids. Germline loops: CDR1 SGHNT, CDR2 YYREEE (reference sequence). CDR3 amino acids: CASSPDYRSTGELFF. The CDR3 DNA is TGTGCCAGCAGCCCGGATTATCGGAGCACCGGGGAGCTGTTTTTT. Using reference TRBV5-4 and TRBJ2-2 for the parts outside the CDR3, the full variable domain is ETGVTQSPTHLIKTRGQQVTLRCSSQSGHNTVSWYQQALGQGPQFIFQYYREEENGRGNFPPRFSGLQFPNYSSELNVNALELDDSALYLCASSPDYRSTGELFFGEGSRLTVL.

This chain uses TRBV27 with TRBJ1-6, with D possibly being TRBD1 (6 bases). CDR3 length equals 14 residues. The germline V gene has CDR1 MNHEY and CDR2 SMNVEV (reference sequence). Trimming stripped 8 bases from V and 13 bases from J, with 21 bases between. For the CDR3, the DNA is TGTGCCAGCGGCTCCGGGACATTACGGACCCCCCTCCACTTT. Its translation is CASGSGTLRTPLHF.

The rearrangement uses TRBV9 and TRBJ2-2; tentative D call: TRBD2 (6 bases). Germline values: CDR1 SGDLS, CDR2 YYNGEE. The CDR3 is 14 amino acids. Trimming cost V 4 bases and J 6 bases, with 13 bases left between them. CDR3 in amino acids: CASSPPSGAGELFF. As DNA, the CDR3 is TGTGCCAGCAGCCCTCCGTCGGGGGCCGGGGAGCTGTTTTTT.

The chain is built from TRBV2 and TRBJ2-1; tentatively, D is TRBD1 (7 bases). Germline V lookup: CDR1 SNHLY, CDR2 FYNNEI. V lost 7 bases to trimming and J lost 0 bases, with 13 bases between them. The CDR3 consists of 15 residues. For the CDR3, the DNA is TGTGCCAGCACTAGCGACAGGGTCTCCTACAATGAGCAGTTCTTC. Residues: CASTSDRVSYNEQFF. The complete variable domain, with remaining parts taken from reference TRBV2 and TRBJ2-1, reads EPEVTQTPSHQVTQMGQEVILRCVPISNHLYFYWYRQILGQKVEFLVSFYNNEISEKSEIFDDQFSVERPDGSNFTLKIRSTKLEDSAMYFCASTSDRVSYNEQFFGPGTRLTVL.

The V gene is TRBV2, the J gene TRBJ2-7; TRBD2 is a possible D gene (5 bases). CDR3 size: 12 residues. The germline gives CDR1 SNHLY, CDR2 FYNNEI. The V end was cut by 4 bases, the J end by 5 bases, with 9 bases between. The CDR3 DNA reads as TGTGCCAGCAGTGGAGGGTCCGACGAGCAGTACTTC. Residues: CASSGGSDEQYF.

This clone has only a few counts. The V and J genes are TRBV6-6 and TRBJ1-3; 8 bases are a match to TRBD1. The CDR3 extends over 16 amino acids. Germline V gene sequence: CDR1 MNHNY, CDR2 SVGAGI (reference sequence). The junction had 9 bases not matched to a gene; V was cut back by 6 bases and J by 2 bases. The CDR3 DNA sequence: TGTGCCAGCAGCCGAGACAGGGGTAGGGCTGGAAACACCATATATTTT. Translation: CASSRDRGRAGNTIYF.

This clone was seen only a few times. V usage is TRBV7-8 and J usage is TRBJ1-1; D uncertain. Trimming shortened V by 6 bases and J by 6 bases, and 23 bases separated the two germline ends. Germline V gene data show CDR1 as SGHVS and CDR2 as FQNEAQ. The CDR3 covers 16 residues. CDR3 sequence (DNA): TGTGCCAGCAGACCACACTCGACTAAAAATTTCGCTGAAGCTTTCTTT. Amino acid sequence: CASRPHSTKNFAEAFF.

This chain joins TRBV7-8 and TRBJ2-3; 7 bases are a match to TRBD2. The CDR3 consists of 15 residues. Germline CDR1 is SGHVS and CDR2 is FQNEAQ. The J segment lost 1 base and the V segment lost 3 bases, leaving 4 bases of the junction unmatched. CDR3 DNA sequence: TGTGCCAGCAGCTTGTCCCGGGGGGGCACAGATACGCAGTATTTT. This codes for CASSLSRGGTDTQYF.

The genes are TRBV5-6 and TRBJ1-5; 8 bases map to TRBD1. Germline V CDR1 and CDR2: SGHDT, YYEEEE. The CDR3 is made up of 16 amino acids. Germline trimming cut 2 bases from V and 3 bases from J; bases unmatched to any gene: 7. DNA for the CDR3: TGTGCCAGCAGCTTTACAGGGGGAAGGTACAATCAGCCCCAGCATTTT. This gives the protein CASSFTGGRYNQPQHF.